In its sample, the clone carrying this TCR beta chain ranks as medium-sized. This sample is part of a study of blood T cell repertoires in COVID-19. Whole-study context: COVID-19 samples collected from the United States, Italy and Spain covered acute and convalescent phases. From T cells, B-cell-depleted T cells, or PBMCs came the material, which was cDNA or gDNA.

Original handling: Counts of nucleated cells, estimated from reference gene primer amplification, were obtained. The method was immunoSEQ multiplex PCR; TCRdb's version includes in-frame clones alone and lacks a portion of them. The DNA was the basis for D and trimming; V, J and clone size are from that table. The table records 60,000 to 75,000 clones, around 84% of them present only once. This CDR3 contains 12 residues. Trimming removed 3 bases from V and 8 bases from J, with 11 bases in between. Germline V lookup: CDR1 SQVTM, CDR2 ANQGSEA. This sequence was found in a human donor in a cohort sampled during active COVID-19. What was sequenced was peripheral blood. The chain joins TRBV29-1 to TRBJ2-1, with a tentative D call TRBD1 (5 bases). CDR3 nucleotides: TGCAGCGTTGACCAGGGCGGCGATGAGCAGTTCTTC. As protein: CSVDQGGDEQFF.